The 9 T cell receptor beta chains listed next were all sequenced from one sample in a study of graft-versus-host responses after intestinal transplantation (dated by TCRdb to about 2021). Library prep was done by the immunoSEQ multiplex PCR assay. TCRdb mirrors the immuneACCESS table, restricted to in-frame sequences. Some clones are absent from its copies; in checked studies, under half trace to an unresolved V gene, and the reason for the others is unknown. Across this sample there are 50,000 or so clones, with 91% seen only once. The top ten clonotypes cover 2.5% to 3% of the sample. The specimen comprised PBMCs, sampled approximately 120 days after intestinal transplantation. Receptors were obtained from a human patient who received an intestinal transplant, so some T cells may come from the graft donor.

The gene calls are TRBV6-4 and TRBJ1-1, with D maybe TRBD1 (6 bases). Germline CDR1 is MRHNA and CDR2 is SNTAGT. The CDR3 spans 14 residues. V was cut by 8 bases and J by 7 bases, with 20 bases left in between. The CDR3 DNA reads TGTGCCAGCCCAAATCACAGGGTAATGGGTGAAGCTTTCTTT. It specifies CASPNHRVMGEAFF.

On this clone itself: The final CDR3 position lacks the conserved phenylalanine or tryptophan, pointing to a likely read error. It is unclear where the CDR3 begins or ends on the DNA, so no DNA is shown, and the CDR3 is as TCRdb lists it. The chain uses TRBV20-1 and TRBJ2-7; the table's D call, TRBD2, has no DNA check behind it. CDR1 and CDR2 from the germline V gene are DFQATT and SNEGSKA (reference sequence). Ends included, the CDR3 has 11 residues. CDR3 region: CSATGLAGRGL.

This chain links TRBV7-8 with TRBJ2-5, with a possible D match to TRBD1 (6 bases). CDR3 length equals 15 residues. V was shortened by 5 bases and J by 4 bases, with 17 bases between the two germline ends. Germline V lookup: CDR1 SGHVS, CDR2 FQNEAQ. CDR3 in amino acids: CASSPKTTGPETQYF. DNA for the CDR3: TGTGCCAGCAGCCCCAAAACGACAGGTCCAGAGACCCAGTACTTC.

The rearrangement links TRBV4-1 to TRBJ2-7, with D maybe TRBD2 (7 bases). The CDR3 covers 15 residues. Germline-derived CDR1 and CDR2 are MGHRA and YSYEKL. V shed 6 bases and J shed 2 bases, with 17 bases lying between them. Here the CDR3 reads CASRGGAATPYEQYF. In DNA form, the CDR3 reads TGCGCCAGCAGAGGGGGGGCTGCTACCCCCTACGAGCAGTACTTC.

This chain uses TRBV7-9 with TRBJ2-3; D possibly uses TRBD1 or TRBD2 (5 bases each). Germline CDR1 is SEHNR and CDR2 is FQNEAQ (reference sequence). The V end lost 5 bases, the J end lost 1 base, and 13 bases lay between the germline ends. The CDR3 spans 15 residues. As DNA, the CDR3 is TGTGCCAGCAGCCCGGGGACGGGGCGCACAGATACGCAGTATTTT. This sequence encodes CASSPGTGRTDTQYF.

The chain carries TRBV28 and TRBJ2-1, with D perhaps matching TRBD1 (5 bases). CDR3 size: 14 residues. From germline, CDR1 is MDHEN and CDR2 SYDVKM. Trimming took 1 base from V and 2 from J, leaving 6 bases between them. The CDR3 nucleotides are TGTGCCAGCAGTTTATCAGGGACCTACAATGAGCAGTTCTTC. Its protein product is CASSLSGTYNEQFF.

V gene TRBV6-1 combines with J gene TRBJ2-7; 12 nucleotides agree with TRBD2. CDR3 size: 15 residues. With V trimmed by 6 bases and J by 3 bases, 6 bases remained unmatched. Per the germline V gene, CDR1 is MNHNS and CDR2 is SASEGT. The CDR3 here is CASRVGTSGFYEQYF. The CDR3 DNA reads as TGTGCCAGCAGGGTAGGGACTAGCGGGTTCTACGAGCAGTACTTC.

The CDR3 is CASSVGQAGTEAFF. The CDR3 DNA reads as TGTGCCAGCAGTGTAGGACAGGCGGGGACTGAAGCTTTCTTT. The rearrangement joins TRBV25-1 to TRBJ1-1; 7 nucleotides agree with TRBD1. The germline V gene has CDR1 MGHDK and CDR2 SYGVNS. This CDR3 has 14 residues. J was trimmed by 5 bases and V by 4 bases; bases with no gene match: 7.

The chain carries TRBV9 and TRBJ2-7; 10 nucleotides align to TRBD1. CDR1 is SGDLS, CDR2 YYNGEE, per germline. This CDR3 is 16 amino acids long. After removal of 2 bases from V and 5 bases from J, the junction contained 10 bases not matched to a gene. The CDR3 loop reads CASSVDPGQGKDEQYF. The CDR3 DNA is TGTGCCAGCAGCGTGGATCCGGGACAGGGGAAGGACGAGCAGTACTTC. Full variable domain (rest looked up from reference TRBV9 and TRBJ2-7): DSGVTQTPKHLITATGQRVTLRCSPRSGDLSVYWYQQSLDQGLQFLIQYYNGEERAKGNILERFSAQQFPDLHSELNLSSLELGDSALYFCASSVDPGQGKDEQYFGPGTRLTVT.